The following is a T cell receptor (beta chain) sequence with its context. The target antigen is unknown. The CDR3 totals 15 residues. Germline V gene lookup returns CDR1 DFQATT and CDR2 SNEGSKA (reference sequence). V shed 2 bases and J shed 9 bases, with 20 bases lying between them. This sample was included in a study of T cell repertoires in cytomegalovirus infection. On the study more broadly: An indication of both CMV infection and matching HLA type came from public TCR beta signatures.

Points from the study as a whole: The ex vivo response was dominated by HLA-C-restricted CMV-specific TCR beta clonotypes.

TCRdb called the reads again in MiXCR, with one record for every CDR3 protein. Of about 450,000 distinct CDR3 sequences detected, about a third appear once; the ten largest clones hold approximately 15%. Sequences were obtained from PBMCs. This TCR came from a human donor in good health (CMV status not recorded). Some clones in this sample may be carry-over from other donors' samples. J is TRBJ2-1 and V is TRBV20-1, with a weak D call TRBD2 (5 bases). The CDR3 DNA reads TGCAGTGCTAGACCGCTCCGGGAAAGGAGTAGTGAGCAGTTCTTC. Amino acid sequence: CSARPLRERSSEQFF.